Below are 24 T cell receptor beta chains sequenced from a single sample in a study of control samples from healthy donors and cancer patients. Produced via immunoSEQ multiplex PCR; TCRdb's table is partial and in-frame only. The table records 130,000 or so clones, roughly 84% of them present only once. Input material: blood. These receptor sequences come from a man in his forties in good health.

This clone was seen a few times. This chain uses TRBV6-4 with TRBJ2-1; no clear D gene. CDR1 is MRHNA and CDR2 is SNTAGT in the germline V gene. The CDR3 covers 15 residues. The ends were cut back, 0 bases at V and 11 bases at J, with 17 bases in the middle. The chain's CDR3 is CASSDSSRYIQKQFF. CDR3 bases: TGTGCCAGCAGTGACTCTAGCAGATACATACAAAAGCAGTTCTTC.

J is TRBJ1-2 and V is TRBV10-3, with 8 bases fitting TRBD1. From germline, CDR1 is ENHRY and CDR2 SYGVKD. The J segment lost 3 bases and the V segment lost 4 bases, leaving 13 bases of the junction unmatched. CDR3 length equals 17 residues. This chain's CDR3 is CAISGAGPGGADYGYTF. CDR3 sequence (DNA): TGTGCCATCAGTGGGGCGGGCCCAGGGGGCGCTGACTATGGCTACACCTTC.

This chain joins TRBV14 and TRBJ1-1; a weak D match, TRBD1 (6 bases). CDR1 is SGHDN and CDR2 is FVKESK in the germline V gene. CDR3 length: 15 residues. Deletions cut 4 bases from V and 4 bases from J, with 16 bases between. The CDR3 is CASSPGGGRTTEAFF. The CDR3 DNA follows: TGTGCCAGCAGCCCCGGGGGGGGGCGTACCACTGAAGCTTTCTTT.

The chain is built from TRBV5-1 and TRBJ2-7; TRBD1 aligns across 10 bases. The CDR3 has 14 amino acids. Germline CDR1 SGHRS, CDR2 YFSETQ. V dropped 5 bases and J dropped 5; count of bases not matched to a gene: 7. This chain's CDR3 is CASRWTGGLNEQYF. CDR3 nucleotide sequence: TGCGCCAGCAGATGGACAGGGGGACTCAACGAGCAGTACTTC.

This chain connects TRBV10-2 to TRBJ1-2, with no clear D. Germline CDR1 and CDR2: WSHSY and SAAADI. The CDR3 runs 15 residues. V shed 3 bases and J shed 4 bases, with 15 bases lying between them. CDR3 sequence: CASSDTQPGIYGYTF. Written as DNA, the CDR3 is TGCGCCAGCAGTGATACCCAGCCCGGGATCTATGGCTACACCTTC.

This chain links TRBV7-9 with TRBJ1-4; D might be TRBD1 (5 bases). The V gene's germline CDR1 is SEHNR and CDR2 FQNEAQ (reference sequence). V shed 5 bases and J shed 5 bases, with 21 bases lying between them. This CDR3 comprises 17 residues. The CDR3 spells CASSRRAGGDSNEKLFF. CDR3 bases: TGTGCCAGCAGCCGCCGGGCGGGGGGGGACTCGAATGAAAAACTGTTTTTT.

CDR3: CASSLLSGGPPDEQFF. Here the CDR3 DNA reads TGTGCCAGCAGTTTGCTTAGCGGGGGGCCCCCCGATGAGCAGTTCTTC. This chain joins TRBV27 and TRBJ2-1; TRBD2 aligns across 10 bases. V trimming: 3 bases; J trimming: 8 bases; junction bases outside the gene matches: 10. The CDR3 spans 16 residues. Germline-derived CDR1 and CDR2 are MNHEY and SMNVEV (reference sequence).

The V call is TRBV2, the J call TRBJ2-1, with D uncertain. CDR1 is SNHLY and CDR2 is FYNNEI in the germline V gene. The V end was cut by 4 bases, the J end by 1 base, with 11 bases between. The CDR3 covers 15 residues. The CDR3 DNA reads TGTGCCAGCAGTGTGCAGCGATTGTCCTACAATGAGCAGTTCTTC. Protein sequence: CASSVQRLSYNEQFF.

In its sample, this clone was seen once. This chain links TRBV29-1 with TRBJ1-2, with D uncertain. CDR3 length equals 9 residues. V lost 3 bases and J 7 bases, leaving 3 bases between the germline ends. CDR1 and CDR2 from the germline V gene are SQVTM and ANQGSEA. This CDR3 is CSVEGGYTF. DNA for the CDR3: TGCAGCGTTGAGGGTGGCTACACCTTC.

This chain joins TRBV6-4 and TRBJ2-3; the D call may be TRBD1 or TRBD2 (5 bases each). Germline-derived CDR1 and CDR2 are MRHNA and SNTAGT. The CDR3 contains 15 residues. The V end was cut by 2 bases, the J end by 1 base, with 10 bases between. CDR3 protein: CASSDGMGGTDTQYF. DNA of the CDR3: TGTGCCAGCAGTGACGGGATGGGGGGCACAGATACGCAGTATTTT.

This sequence joins TRBV7-2 and TRBJ1-5; D is unclear. V lost 1 base and J lost 9, with 13 bases in between. Germline V gene data show CDR1 as SGHTA and CDR2 as FQGNSA. The CDR3 totals 14 residues. The CDR3 DNA reads TGTGCCAGCAGCTTAGACGGGTTTTGGACGCCCCAGCATTTT. Protein sequence: CASSLDGFWTPQHF.

The rearrangement uses TRBV6-2 or TRBV6-3 and TRBJ2-1; 7 bases fit TRBD2. There are 14 residues in the CDR3. Germline trimming cut 6 bases from V and 8 bases from J; bases unmatched to any gene: 10. Germline CDR1 MNHEY, CDR2 SVGEGT. The CDR3 reads CASSPGTTIHEQFF. The CDR3 region has the DNA TGTGCCAGCAGCCCCGGGACTACCATTCATGAGCAGTTCTTC.

The chain uses TRBV6-5 and TRBJ2-1; no firm D call. The length of the CDR3 is 12 residues. The V end lost 6 bases, the J end lost 7 bases, and 10 bases lay between the germline ends. The germline V gene encodes CDR1 MNHEY and CDR2 SVGAGI. The DNA of the CDR3 is TGTGCCAGCAGGGGCGACCGAAATGAGCAGTTCTTC. Translating it yields CASRGDRNEQFF.

The J gene is TRBJ2-3, the V gene TRBV7-2; D is undetermined. Germline CDR1 SGHTA, CDR2 FQGNSA. The CDR3 has 12 amino acids. Deletions cut 5 bases from V and 6 bases from J, with 9 bases between. This CDR3 is CASSQDLDTQYF. Written as DNA, the CDR3 is TGTGCCAGCAGCCAAGATCTGGATACGCAGTATTTT.

V usage is TRBV4-3 and J usage is TRBJ2-6, with TRBD1 identical over 11 bases. The CDR3 contains 17 residues. Trimming at V came to 2 bases and at J to 3 bases, leaving 3 bases not matched to a gene. The germline V gene has CDR1 LGHNA and CDR2 YSLEER. DNA for the CDR3: TGCGCCAGCAGCCAATGGACAGGGGGCGGTGGGGCCAACGTCCTGACTTTC. This sequence encodes CASSQWTGGGGANVLTF.

The V gene is TRBV24-1, the J gene TRBJ2-1; possibly TRBD1 for D (7 bases). The germline gives CDR1 KGHDR, CDR2 SFDVKD. CDR3 length: 17 residues. The V end was cut by 0 bases, the J end by 9 bases, with 20 bases between. CDR3 sequence (DNA): TGTGCCACCAGTGATTTGGGAGGGGGACAGAATTCGCTTGAGCAGTTCTTC. This codes for CATSDLGGGQNSLEQFF.

The rearrangement uses TRBV5-1 and TRBJ2-7; D possibly corresponds to TRBD1 (6 bases). V dropped 2 bases and J dropped 2 bases, with 17 bases sitting between them. The CDR3 extends over 16 amino acids. Germline CDR1 SGHRS, CDR2 YFSETQ. The CDR3 DNA reads as TGCGCCAGCAGCTTTGGCCCAGGGGACAAGACCTACGAGCAGTACTTC. As protein: CASSFGPGDKTYEQYF.

The gene calls are TRBV15 and TRBJ2-1, with 12 nucleotides matching TRBD1. The CDR3 runs 14 residues. In germline, CDR1 is LNHNV, CDR2 YYDKDF (reference sequence). Germline trimming cut 5 bases from V and 7 bases from J; bases unmatched to any gene: 3. The CDR3: CATSRDRGRNEQFF. The CDR3 bases are TGTGCCACCAGCCGGGACAGGGGGCGGAATGAGCAGTTCTTC.

The CDR3 region is CAWSPPGGVSSPLHF. The CDR3 nucleotides are TGTGCCTGGAGTCCCCCTGGGGGAGTGAGTTCACCCCTCCACTTT. The V gene is TRBV30, the J gene TRBJ1-6, with D perhaps matching TRBD1 (5 bases). Trimming removed 2 bases at V and 9 bases at J, with 17 bases between. CDR3 size: 15 residues. Germline-derived CDR1 and CDR2 are GTSNPN and SVGIG (reference sequence).

The chain couples TRBV9 to TRBJ1-6; tentative D call: TRBD1 (5 bases). The CDR3 sequence is 15 residues long. Germline V gene sequence: CDR1 SGDLS, CDR2 YYNGEE. V lost 0 bases, J lost 7 bases, and 11 bases lay in between. DNA for the CDR3: TGTGCCAGCAGCGTAGGGGGCACAACGAATTCACCCCTCCACTTT. Translation gives CASSVGGTTNSPLHF.

The chain is built from TRBV25-1 and TRBJ2-7; perhaps TRBD1 as D (5 bases). This CDR3 has 15 amino acids. Deletions cut 3 bases from V and 5 bases from J, with 17 bases between. Germline V lookup: CDR1 MGHDK, CDR2 SYGVNS. The CDR3 DNA follows: TGTGCCAGCAGTGACCCACGCCAGGGTAGTAACGAGCAGTACTTC. This codes for CASSDPRQGSNEQYF.

This clone was seen just once. The chain carries TRBV5-1 and TRBJ1-1; D gene uncertain. The V gene lost 4 bases and the J gene lost 1 base, with 8 bases spanning the gap. This CDR3 region has 13 residues. Looked up from germline, CDR1 is SGHRS and CDR2 is YFSETQ. DNA for the CDR3: TGCGCCAGCAGCCCGGAAGGGAACACTGAAGCTTTCTTT. It codes for CASSPEGNTEAFF.

V gene TRBV7-2 combines with J gene TRBJ2-1; TRBD1 is a possible D gene (5 bases). Germline CDR1 is SGHTA and CDR2 is FQGNSA. The V gene lost 2 bases and the J gene lost 9 bases, with 11 bases spanning the gap. The CDR3 runs to 13 residues. DNA of the CDR3: TGTGCCAGCAGCTTAAGGGGCGTCGGTGAGCAGTTCTTC. Protein sequence: CASSLRGVGEQFF.

The rearrangement uses TRBV3-1 (or the pseudogene TRBV3-2) and TRBJ2-1; 12 nucleotides align to TRBD1. V lost 4 bases and J lost 0; bases outside the gene matches: 7. CDR3 size: 18 residues. From germline, CDR1 is LGHDT and CDR2 YNNKEL (reference sequence). The CDR3 sequence: CASSLPGQGAFSYNEQFF. For the CDR3, the DNA is TGTGCCAGCAGCCTGCCGGGACAGGGGGCTTTCTCCTACAATGAGCAGTTCTTC.